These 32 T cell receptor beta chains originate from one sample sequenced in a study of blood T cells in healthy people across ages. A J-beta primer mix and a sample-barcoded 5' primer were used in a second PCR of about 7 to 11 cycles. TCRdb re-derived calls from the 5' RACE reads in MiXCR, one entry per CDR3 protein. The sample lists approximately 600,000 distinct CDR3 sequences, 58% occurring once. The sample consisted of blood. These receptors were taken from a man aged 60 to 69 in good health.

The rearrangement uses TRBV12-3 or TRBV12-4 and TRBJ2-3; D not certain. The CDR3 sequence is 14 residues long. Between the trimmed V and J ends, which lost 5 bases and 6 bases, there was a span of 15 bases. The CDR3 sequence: CASSLSVARDTQYF. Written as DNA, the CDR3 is TGTGCCAGCAGTCTCTCGGTGGCGCGGGATACGCAGTATTTT.

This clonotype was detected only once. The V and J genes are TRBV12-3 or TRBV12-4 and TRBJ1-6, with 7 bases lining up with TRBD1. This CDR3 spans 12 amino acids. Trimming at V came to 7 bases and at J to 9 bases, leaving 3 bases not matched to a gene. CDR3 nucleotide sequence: TGTGCCAGCACCACAGGGGTTTCACCCCTCCACTTT. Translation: CASTTGVSPLHF.

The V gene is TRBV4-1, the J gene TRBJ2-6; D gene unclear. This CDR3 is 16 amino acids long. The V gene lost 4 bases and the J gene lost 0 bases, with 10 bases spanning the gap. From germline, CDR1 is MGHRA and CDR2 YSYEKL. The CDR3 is CASSRVQSSGANVLTF. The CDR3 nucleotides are TGCGCCAGCAGCCGAGTACAGAGCTCTGGGGCCAACGTCCTGACTTTC.

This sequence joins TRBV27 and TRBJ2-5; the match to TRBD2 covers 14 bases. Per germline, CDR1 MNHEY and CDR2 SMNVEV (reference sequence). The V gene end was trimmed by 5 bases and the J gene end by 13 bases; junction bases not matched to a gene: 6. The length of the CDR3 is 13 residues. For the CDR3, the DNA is TGTGCCAGCAGTCTGGGACTAGCGGGGGCCCTGTACTTC. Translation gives CASSLGLAGALYF.

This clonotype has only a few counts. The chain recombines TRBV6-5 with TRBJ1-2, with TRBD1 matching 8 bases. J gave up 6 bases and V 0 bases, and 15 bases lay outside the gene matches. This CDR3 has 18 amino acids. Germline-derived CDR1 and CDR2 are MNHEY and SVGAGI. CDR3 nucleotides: TGTGCCAGCAGTTACTCGATGTCGGCAGGGGGCCGGGATAATGGCTACACCTTC. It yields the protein CASSYSMSAGGRDNGYTF.

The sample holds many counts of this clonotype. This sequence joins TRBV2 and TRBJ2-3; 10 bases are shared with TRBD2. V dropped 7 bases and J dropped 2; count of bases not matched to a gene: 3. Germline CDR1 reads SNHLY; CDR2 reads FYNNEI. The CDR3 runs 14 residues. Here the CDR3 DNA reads TGTGCCAGCAAGACTAGCGGGTTCACAGATACGCAGTATTTT. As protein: CASKTSGFTDTQYF.

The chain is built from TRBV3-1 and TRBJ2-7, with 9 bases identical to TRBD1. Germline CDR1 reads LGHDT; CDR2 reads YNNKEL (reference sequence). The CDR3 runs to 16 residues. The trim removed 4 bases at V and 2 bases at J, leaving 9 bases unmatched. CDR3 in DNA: TGTGCCAGCAGCCTCGGACAGGGGTTAGGGCCCTACGAGCAGTACTTC. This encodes CASSLGQGLGPYEQYF.

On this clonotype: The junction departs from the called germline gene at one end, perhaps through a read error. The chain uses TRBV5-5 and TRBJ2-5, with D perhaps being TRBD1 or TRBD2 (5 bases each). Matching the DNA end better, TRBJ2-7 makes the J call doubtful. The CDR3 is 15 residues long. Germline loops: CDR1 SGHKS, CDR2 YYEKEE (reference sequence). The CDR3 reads CASSSGMGVVHEQYF. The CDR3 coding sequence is TGCGCCAGCAGCTCCGGAATGGGGGTAGTCCACGAGCAGTACTTC.

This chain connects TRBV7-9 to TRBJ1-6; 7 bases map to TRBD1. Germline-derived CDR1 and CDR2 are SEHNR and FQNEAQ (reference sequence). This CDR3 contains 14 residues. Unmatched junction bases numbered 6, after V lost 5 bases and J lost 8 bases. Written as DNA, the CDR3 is TGTGCCAGCAGCCTCGGGACAGATTATTCACCCCTCCACTTT. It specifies CASSLGTDYSPLHF. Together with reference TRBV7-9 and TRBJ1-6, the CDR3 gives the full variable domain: DTGVSQNPRHKITKRGQNVTFRCDPISEHNRLYWYRQTLGQGPEFLTYFQNEAQLEKSRLLSDRFSAERPKGSFSTLEIQRTEQGDSAMYLCASSLGTDYSPLHFGNGTRLTVT.

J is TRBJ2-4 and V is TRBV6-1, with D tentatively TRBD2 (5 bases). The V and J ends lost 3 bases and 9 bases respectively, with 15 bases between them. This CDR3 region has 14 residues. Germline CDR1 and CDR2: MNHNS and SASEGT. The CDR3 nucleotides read TGTGCCAGCAGTGAGGTCCGGGGTAACGGCATTCAGTACTTC. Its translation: CASSEVRGNGIQYF.

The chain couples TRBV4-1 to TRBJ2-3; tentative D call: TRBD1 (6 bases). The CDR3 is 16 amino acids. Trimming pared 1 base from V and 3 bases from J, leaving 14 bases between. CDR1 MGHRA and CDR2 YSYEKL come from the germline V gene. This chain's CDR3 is CASSQVGQGLTDTQYF. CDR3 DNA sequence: TGCGCCAGCAGCCAAGTTGGCCAGGGGCTTACAGATACGCAGTATTTT.

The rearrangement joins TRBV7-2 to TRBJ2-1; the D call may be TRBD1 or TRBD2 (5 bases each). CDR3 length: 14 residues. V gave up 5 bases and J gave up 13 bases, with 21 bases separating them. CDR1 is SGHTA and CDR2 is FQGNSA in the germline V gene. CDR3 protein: CASSRPGLYMEQFF. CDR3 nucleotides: TGTGCCAGCAGCCGCCCGGGGCTATATATGGAACAGTTCTTC.

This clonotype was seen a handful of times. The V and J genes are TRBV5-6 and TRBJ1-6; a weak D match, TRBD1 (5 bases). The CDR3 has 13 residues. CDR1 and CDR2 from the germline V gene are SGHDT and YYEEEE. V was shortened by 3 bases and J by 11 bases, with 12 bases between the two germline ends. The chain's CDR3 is CASSWGSPPPLHF. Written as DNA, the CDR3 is TGTGCCAGCAGCTGGGGCAGCCCGCCACCCCTCCACTTT.

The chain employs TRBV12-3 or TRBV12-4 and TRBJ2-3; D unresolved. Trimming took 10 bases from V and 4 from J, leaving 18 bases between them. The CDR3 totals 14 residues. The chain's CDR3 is CAIRCRVTADTQYF. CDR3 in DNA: TGTGCCATCCGTTGCAGAGTGACCGCAGATACGCAGTATTTT.

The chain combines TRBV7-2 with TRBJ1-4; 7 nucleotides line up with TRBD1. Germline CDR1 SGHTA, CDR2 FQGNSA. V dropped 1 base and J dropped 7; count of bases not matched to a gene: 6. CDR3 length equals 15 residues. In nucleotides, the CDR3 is TGTGCCAGCAGCTTAGGGAGGGGGCTCCCTGAAAAACTGTTTTTT. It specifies CASSLGRGLPEKLFF. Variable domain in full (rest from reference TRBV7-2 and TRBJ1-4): GAGVSQSPSNKVTEKGKDVELRCDPISGHTALYWYRQSLGQGLEFLIYFQGNSAPDKSGLPSDRFSAERTGGSVSTLTIQRTQQEDSAVYLCASSLGRGLPEKLFFGSGTQLSVL.

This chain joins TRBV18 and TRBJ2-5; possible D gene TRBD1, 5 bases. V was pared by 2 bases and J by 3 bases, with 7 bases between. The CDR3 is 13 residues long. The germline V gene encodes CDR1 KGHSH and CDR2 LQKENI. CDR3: CASSPKTEETQYF. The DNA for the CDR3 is TGTGCCAGCTCACCAAAGACAGAAGAGACCCAGTACTTC.

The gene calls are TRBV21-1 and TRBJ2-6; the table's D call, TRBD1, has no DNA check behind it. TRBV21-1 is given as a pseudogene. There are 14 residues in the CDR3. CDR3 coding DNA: TGTGCCAGCAGCATGGTGACAGAGACCAACGTCCTGACTTTC. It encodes CASSMVTETNVLTF.

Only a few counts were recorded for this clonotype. This chain's CDR3 is CSASRTAGGYEQYF. The CDR3 nucleotides read TGCAGTGCTTCCCGGACGGCGGGGGGGTACGAGCAGTACTTC. The chain has TRBV20-1 and TRBJ2-7; 9 bases are a match to TRBD2. Losses at the gene ends were 5 bases for V and 4 bases for J; bases not matched to a gene: 9. Germline values: CDR1 DFQATT, CDR2 SNEGSKA (reference sequence). The CDR3 loop spans 14 amino acids.

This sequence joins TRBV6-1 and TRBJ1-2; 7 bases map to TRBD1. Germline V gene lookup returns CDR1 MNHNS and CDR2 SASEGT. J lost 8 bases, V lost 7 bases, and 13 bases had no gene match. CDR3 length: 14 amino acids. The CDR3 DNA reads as TGTGCCAGCACAGTACCACAGGGGTCGCGGGGCTACACCTTC. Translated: CASTVPQGSRGYTF.

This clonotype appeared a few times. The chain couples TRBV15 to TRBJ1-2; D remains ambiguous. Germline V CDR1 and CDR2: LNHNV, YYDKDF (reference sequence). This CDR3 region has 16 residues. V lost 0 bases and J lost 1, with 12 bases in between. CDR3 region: CATSRDREQSNYGYTF. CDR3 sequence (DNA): TGTGCCACCAGCAGAGATCGCGAGCAGAGTAACTATGGCTACACCTTC.

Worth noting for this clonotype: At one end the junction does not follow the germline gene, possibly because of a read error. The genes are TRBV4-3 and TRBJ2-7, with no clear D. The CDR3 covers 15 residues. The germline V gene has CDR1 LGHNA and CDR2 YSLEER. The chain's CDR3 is CASGQENAETYEQYF. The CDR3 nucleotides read TGCGCCAGCGGCCAAGAGAATGCAGAGACCTACGAGCAGTACTTC.

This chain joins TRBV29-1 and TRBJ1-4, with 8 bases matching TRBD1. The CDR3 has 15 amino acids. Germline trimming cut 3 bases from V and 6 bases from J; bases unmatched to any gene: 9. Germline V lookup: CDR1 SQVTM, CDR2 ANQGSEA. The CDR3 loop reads CSVDLPRGRDEKLFF. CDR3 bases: TGCAGCGTTGACCTGCCCAGGGGGCGGGATGAAAAACTGTTTTTT.

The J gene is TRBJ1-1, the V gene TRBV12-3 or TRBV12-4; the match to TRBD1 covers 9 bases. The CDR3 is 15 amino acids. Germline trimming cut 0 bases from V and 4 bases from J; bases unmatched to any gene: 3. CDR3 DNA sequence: TGTGCCAGCAGTTTAGCGGAGACAGGGGGCACTGAAGCTTTCTTT. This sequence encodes CASSLAETGGTEAFF.

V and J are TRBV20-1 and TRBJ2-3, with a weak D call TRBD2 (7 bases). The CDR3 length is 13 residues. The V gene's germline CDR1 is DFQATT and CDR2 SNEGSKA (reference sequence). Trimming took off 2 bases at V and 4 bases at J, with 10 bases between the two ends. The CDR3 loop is CSARRGAADTQYF. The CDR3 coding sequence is TGCAGTGCTAGACGGGGGGCCGCAGATACGCAGTATTTT.

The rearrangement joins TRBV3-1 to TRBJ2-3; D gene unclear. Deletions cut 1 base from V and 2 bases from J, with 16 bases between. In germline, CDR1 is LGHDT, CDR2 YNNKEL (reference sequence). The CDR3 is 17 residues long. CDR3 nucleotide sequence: TGTGCCAGCAGCCAAGCAGCACGTGGACCCCCCACAGATACGCAGTATTTT. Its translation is CASSQAARGPPTDTQYF.

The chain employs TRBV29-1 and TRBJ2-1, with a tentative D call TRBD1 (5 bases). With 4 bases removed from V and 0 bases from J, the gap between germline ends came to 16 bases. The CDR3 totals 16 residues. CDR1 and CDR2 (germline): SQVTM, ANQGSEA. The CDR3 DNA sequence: TGCAGCGTTGGGACGTTTGGGGCGAGCTCCTACAATGAGCAGTTCTTC. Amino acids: CSVGTFGASSYNEQFF.

Here the CDR3 DNA reads TGTGCCACCAGCAGAGTACGGGGCAGGGGCTACCAAGAGACCCAGTACTTC. It translates to CATSRVRGRGYQETQYF. This chain uses TRBV15 with TRBJ2-5; D is possibly TRBD1 (6 bases). The CDR3 has 17 residues. Germline CDR1 and CDR2: LNHNV and YYDKDF (reference sequence). Trimming pared 1 base from V and 0 bases from J, leaving 15 bases between.

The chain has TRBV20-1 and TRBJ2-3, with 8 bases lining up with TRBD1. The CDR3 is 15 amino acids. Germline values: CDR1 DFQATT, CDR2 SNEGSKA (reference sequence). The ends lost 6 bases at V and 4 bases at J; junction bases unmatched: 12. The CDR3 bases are TGCAGTGCCGACGTTCCGGACAGGGTGGCAGATACGCAGTATTTT. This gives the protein CSADVPDRVADTQYF.

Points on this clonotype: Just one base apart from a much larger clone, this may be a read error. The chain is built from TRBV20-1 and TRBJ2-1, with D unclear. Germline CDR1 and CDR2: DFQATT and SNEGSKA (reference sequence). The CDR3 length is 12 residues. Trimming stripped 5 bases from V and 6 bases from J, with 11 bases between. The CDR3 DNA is TGCAGTGCTGACGAGGACCTCAATGAGCAGTTCTTC. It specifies CSADEDLNEQFF.

CDR3 sequence: CASGLARPGTSGGSPSYEQYF. Written as DNA, the CDR3 is TGTGCTAGTGGTTTGGCCCGACCCGGGACTAGCGGGGGGTCCCCCTCCTACGAGCAGTACTTC. The chain uses TRBV12-5 and TRBJ2-7, with 15 bases that match TRBD2. The germline V gene has CDR1 LGHNT and CDR2 FRNRAP. V lost 1 base and J lost 0; bases outside the gene matches: 13. This CDR3 comprises 21 residues.

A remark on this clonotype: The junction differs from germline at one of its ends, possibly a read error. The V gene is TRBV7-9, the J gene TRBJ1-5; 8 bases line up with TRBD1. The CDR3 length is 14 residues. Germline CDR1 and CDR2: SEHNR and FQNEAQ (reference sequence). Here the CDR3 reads CTSSLAGGHQPQHF. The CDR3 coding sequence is TGTACCAGCAGCTTAGCAGGGGGCCATCAGCCCCAGCATTTT.

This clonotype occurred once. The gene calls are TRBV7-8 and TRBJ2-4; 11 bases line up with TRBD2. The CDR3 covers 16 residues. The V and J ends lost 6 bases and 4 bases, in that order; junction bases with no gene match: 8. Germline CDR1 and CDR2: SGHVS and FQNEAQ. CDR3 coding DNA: TGTGCCAGCAGTTCCTGGGCTAGCGGGGGGAAAAACATTCAGTACTTC. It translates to CASSSWASGGKNIQYF.